The 20 T cell receptor beta chains below all came from one sample that was sequenced in a study of T-cell reconstitution after alpha-beta-depleted transplantation in children. A library of TCRbeta sequences, prepared with unique molecular identifiers, was generated. TCRdb ran MiXCR on the PCR reads and lists one entry per CDR3 protein. The sample carries 500,000 to 650,000 distinct CDR3 sequences, 9.5% to 12% recorded once. Material: PBMCs, mostly from graft donor cells, obtained 180 days after TCRalphabeta/CD19-depleted stem cell transplant. These receptors were taken from a female patient aged 2 to 10 who had a stem cell transplant for aplastic anemia, so the T cells may come from the graft donor.

This clonotype showed up just a few times. The chain joins TRBV7-3 to TRBJ2-7, with D unresolved. CDR3 length: 14 residues. The V gene's germline CDR1 is SGHTA and CDR2 FQGTGA. V lost 1 base and J 4 bases, leaving 11 bases between the germline ends. The CDR3 DNA reads TGTGCCAGCAGCTTAATGGGGTTGGGATACGAGCAGTACTTC. Encoded protein: CASSLMGLGYEQYF. The variable domain in full, with the rest retrieved from reference TRBV7-3 and TRBJ2-7, is GAGVSQTPSNKVTEKGKYVELRCDPISGHTALYWYRQSLGQGPEFLIYFQGTGAADDSGLPNDRFFAVRPEGSVSTLKIQRTERGDSAVYLCASSLMGLGYEQYFGPGTRLTVT.

The chain employs TRBV3-1 and TRBJ2-7, with D tentatively TRBD1 (5 bases). V was trimmed by 0 bases and J by 12 bases, leaving 15 bases between them. Germline CDR1 LGHDT, CDR2 YNNKEL (reference sequence). The CDR3 extends over 13 amino acids. CDR3 sequence reads: CASSQDLPRDPYV. For the CDR3, the DNA is TGTGCCAGCAGCCAAGATCTGCCCAGGGATCCGTACGTC.

V gene TRBV6-5 combines with J gene TRBJ2-3; TRBD2 agrees at 11 bases. CDR3 length: 18 amino acids. Germline values: CDR1 MNHEY, CDR2 SVGAGI. J lost 3 bases, V lost 0 bases, and 8 bases had no gene match. The CDR3 protein is CASSYSKFASGRTDTQYF. The CDR3 DNA reads TGTGCCAGCAGTTACTCGAAATTTGCTAGCGGGAGGACAGATACGCAGTATTTT.

This clonotype was found a few times. This chain uses TRBV7-3 with TRBJ2-1; 10 nucleotides agree with TRBD2. The V and J ends lost 6 bases and 0 bases, in that order; junction bases with no gene match: 14. The CDR3 consists of 19 residues. The germline V gene has CDR1 SGHTA and CDR2 FQGTGA. CDR3: CASSKQGGAGGYSYNEQFF. CDR3 coding DNA: TGTGCCAGCAGTAAACAGGGGGGAGCGGGAGGGTACTCCTACAATGAGCAGTTCTTC.

This clonotype was counted between two and nine times. The J gene is TRBJ2-3, the V gene TRBV11-1; D gene uncertain. The V gene's germline CDR1 is SGHAT and CDR2 FQDESV (reference sequence). The CDR3 has 13 residues. V dropped 5 bases and J dropped 6 bases, with 12 bases sitting between them. The CDR3 protein is CASSNRRADTQYF. In nucleotides, the CDR3 is TGTGCCAGCAGCAACCGGCGTGCCGATACGCAGTATTTT.

The rearrangement joins TRBV29-1 to TRBJ1-5; D is possibly TRBD1 (6 bases). Trimming stripped 1 base from V and 2 bases from J, with 12 bases between. The CDR3 extends over 15 amino acids. The germline gives CDR1 SQVTM, CDR2 ANQGSEA. The CDR3 DNA reads as TGCAGCGTTGAAGGTGGGGGCTGTGGCAATCAGCCCCAGCATTTT. This sequence encodes CSVEGGGCGNQPQHF.

V and J are TRBV28 and TRBJ1-1; unclear D gene. With 1 base removed from V and 4 bases from J, the gap between germline ends came to 13 bases. This CDR3 contains 15 residues. The germline CDR1 and CDR2 sequences are MDHEN and SYDVKM. For the CDR3, the DNA is TGTGCCAGCAGTTTATCACGGGGAGGACGCACTGAAGCTTTCTTT. This sequence encodes CASSLSRGGRTEAFF.

This clonotype was seen more than once but under ten times. The genes are TRBV12-3 or TRBV12-4 and TRBJ1-4; D may be TRBD1 (5 bases). The germline V and J ends were trimmed by 0 bases and 6 bases, with 14 bases remaining between them. The length of the CDR3 is 16 residues. CDR3 loop: CASSLAPGGFDEKLFF. CDR3 sequence (DNA): TGTGCCAGCAGTTTAGCCCCCGGGGGGTTTGATGAAAAACTGTTTTTT.

The table lists this clonotype with many counts. This rearrangement joins TRBV20-1 to TRBJ2-3, with 7 bases aligning to TRBD2. The CDR3 spans 16 residues. The germline CDR1 and CDR2 sequences are DFQATT and SNEGSKA (reference sequence). V shed 3 bases, J shed 2 bases, and the junction held 11 bases outside the gene matches. The chain's CDR3 is CSARVSGREITDTQYF. CDR3 in DNA: TGCAGTGCTAGGGTCTCGGGGCGGGAGATCACAGATACGCAGTATTTT.

This clonotype was detected a few times. V is TRBV20-1 and J is TRBJ1-1, with D uncertain. The germline gives CDR1 DFQATT, CDR2 SNEGSKA (reference sequence). The V and J ends lost 2 bases and 0 bases respectively, with 10 bases between them. The CDR3 has 14 residues. Written as DNA, the CDR3 is TGCAGTGCTAGACGTGACCAGGTGAACACTGAAGCTTTCTTT. Translated: CSARRDQVNTEAFF.

This clonotype has just a few counts. The gene calls are TRBV12-3 or TRBV12-4 and TRBJ2-3, with 9 bases identical to TRBD2. V was clipped by 6 bases and J by 3 bases; unmatched bases: 4. The CDR3 is 14 amino acids. The chain's CDR3 is CASRNSGRTDTQYF. CDR3 DNA sequence: TGTGCCAGCAGGAATAGCGGGAGAACAGATACGCAGTATTTT.

This chain joins TRBV12-3 or TRBV12-4 and TRBJ1-1, with D unclear. Trimming left V 6 bases short and J 3 bases short, with 23 bases between. The CDR3 is 17 residues long. CDR3 coding DNA: TGTGCCAGCAGACCGTCTTTTCGACGCGAGCGTGACACTGAAGCTTTCTTT. Translating it yields CASRPSFRRERDTEAFF.

This clonotype appeared a few times. The chain recombines TRBV9 with TRBJ2-3; TRBD2 agrees at 10 bases. This CDR3 has 16 amino acids. V dropped 0 bases and J dropped 4; count of bases not matched to a gene: 5. Germline loops: CDR1 SGDLS, CDR2 YYNGEE. CDR3 residues: CASSVAIAGGPDTQYF. The CDR3, as DNA: TGTGCCAGCAGCGTAGCCATAGCGGGAGGTCCAGATACGCAGTATTTT.

This clonotype has just a few counts. The chain joins TRBV4-1 to TRBJ1-3, with 7 bases matching TRBD1. Unmatched junction bases numbered 6, after V lost 4 bases and J lost 0 bases. The CDR3 extends over 16 amino acids. Germline values: CDR1 MGHRA, CDR2 YSYEKL. The CDR3 DNA follows: TGCGCCAGCAGCCCCAGGGGGATTTACTCTGGAAACACCATATATTTT. This gives the protein CASSPRGIYSGNTIYF.

In this sample, this clonotype turned up a few times. The rearrangement uses TRBV7-2 and TRBJ2-7; 12 bases line up with TRBD2. Germline loops: CDR1 SGHTA, CDR2 FQGNSA. CDR3 length: 14 amino acids. V was clipped by 5 bases and J by 4 bases; unmatched bases: 3. In DNA form, the CDR3 reads TGTGCCAGCAGCAGTACTAGCGGGGGGTACGAGCAGTACTTC. Residues: CASSSTSGGYEQYF.

This clonotype has just a few counts. The genes are TRBV4-1 and TRBJ2-1; 7 bases map to TRBD2. V lost 5 bases to trimming and J lost 8 bases; unmatched junction nucleotides: 9. The CDR3 contains 14 residues. CDR1 is MGHRA, CDR2 YSYEKL, per germline. CDR3 protein: CASSDLGGGYEQFF. CDR3 DNA: TGCGCCAGCAGCGACCTTGGGGGGGGGTATGAGCAGTTCTTC.

DNA for the CDR3: TGTGCCACCAGCACCCGACTAGCGGGAGGGCCGACAGATACGCAGTATTTT. Protein sequence: CATSTRLAGGPTDTQYF. The chain uses TRBV15 and TRBJ2-3; 14 nucleotides agree with TRBD2. Germline-derived CDR1 and CDR2 are LNHNV and YYDKDF (reference sequence). This CDR3 comprises 17 residues. J gave up 3 bases and V 4 bases, and 6 bases lay outside the gene matches. The full variable domain, in which reference TRBV15 and TRBJ2-3 provide the parts outside the CDR3, is DAMVIQNPRYQVTQFGKPVTLSCSQTLNHNVMYWYQQKSSQAPKLLFHYYDKDFNNEADTPDNFQSRRPNTSFCFLDIRSPGLGDTAMYLCATSTRLAGGPTDTQYFGPGTRLTVL.

This clonotype was counted ten times or more. The V gene is TRBV12-3 or TRBV12-4, the J gene TRBJ2-6; no definite D call. The V and J ends lost 3 bases and 2 bases respectively, with 8 bases between them. The CDR3 is 15 residues long. The CDR3 here is CASSLVGPGANVLTF. The CDR3 DNA follows: TGTGCCAGCAGTTTGGTTGGGCCTGGGGCCAACGTCCTGACTTTC.

This clonotype was seen many times. The CDR3 nucleotides read TGTGCCAGCAGTCCCCGGCGGGTCGGGCTCTCGGAGACCCAGTACTTC. It is translated as CASSPRRVGLSETQYF. The chain uses TRBV12-3 or TRBV12-4 and TRBJ2-5, with D maybe TRBD2 (5 bases). The CDR3 totals 16 residues. The V end was cut by 5 bases, the J end by 5 bases, with 21 bases between.

The V gene is TRBV6-2 or TRBV6-3, the J gene TRBJ2-7; TRBD2 matches at 9 bases. Per the germline V gene, CDR1 is MNHEY and CDR2 is SVGEGT. This CDR3 contains 20 residues. V was pared by 0 bases and J by 3 bases, with 18 bases of the junction left unmatched. For the CDR3, the DNA is TGTGCCAGCAGTTACTCCCCGACGGCTGACAGCGGGAGGAGATACTACGAGCAGTACTTC. Translating gives CASSYSPTADSGRRYYEQYF.